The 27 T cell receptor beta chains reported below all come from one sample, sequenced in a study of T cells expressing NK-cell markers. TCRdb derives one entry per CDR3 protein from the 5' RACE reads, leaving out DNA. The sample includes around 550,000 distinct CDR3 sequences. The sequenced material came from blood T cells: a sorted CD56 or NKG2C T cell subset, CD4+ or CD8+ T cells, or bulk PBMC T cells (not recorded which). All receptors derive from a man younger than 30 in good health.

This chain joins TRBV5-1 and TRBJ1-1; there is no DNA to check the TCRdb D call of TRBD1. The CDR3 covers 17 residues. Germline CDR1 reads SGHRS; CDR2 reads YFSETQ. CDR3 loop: CASSFLPGQGANTEAFF.

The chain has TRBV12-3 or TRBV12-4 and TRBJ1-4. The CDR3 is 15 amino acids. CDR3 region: CASSLSGVRGEKLFF.

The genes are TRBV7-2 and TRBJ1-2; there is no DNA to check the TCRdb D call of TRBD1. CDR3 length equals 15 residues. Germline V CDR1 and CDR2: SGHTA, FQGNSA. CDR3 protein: CASSLEGGYSYGYTF.

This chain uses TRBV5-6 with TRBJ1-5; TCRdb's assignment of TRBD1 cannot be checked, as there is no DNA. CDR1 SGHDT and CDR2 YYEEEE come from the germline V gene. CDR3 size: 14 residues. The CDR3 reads CASSTGGPDQPQHF.

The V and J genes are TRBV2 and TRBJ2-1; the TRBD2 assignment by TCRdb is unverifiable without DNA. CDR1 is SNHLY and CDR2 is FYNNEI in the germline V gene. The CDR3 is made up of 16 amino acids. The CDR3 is CASSAGRAVRWNEQFF.

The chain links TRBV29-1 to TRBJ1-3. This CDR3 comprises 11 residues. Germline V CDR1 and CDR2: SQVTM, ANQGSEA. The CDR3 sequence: CSIRAGNTIYF.

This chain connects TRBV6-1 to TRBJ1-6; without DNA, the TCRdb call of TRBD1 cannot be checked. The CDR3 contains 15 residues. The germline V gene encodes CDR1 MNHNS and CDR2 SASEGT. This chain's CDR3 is CASKNRGRRNSPLHF.

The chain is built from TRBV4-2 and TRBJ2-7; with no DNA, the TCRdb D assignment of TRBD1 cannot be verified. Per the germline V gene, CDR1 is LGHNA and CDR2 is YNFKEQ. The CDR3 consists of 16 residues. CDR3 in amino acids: CASSQMRTGTSREQYF.

The chain's CDR3 is CASSYSSGLAQFF. The gene calls are TRBV6-5 and TRBJ2-1. The CDR3 is made up of 13 amino acids. Germline V gives CDR1 MNHEY, CDR2 SVGAGI.

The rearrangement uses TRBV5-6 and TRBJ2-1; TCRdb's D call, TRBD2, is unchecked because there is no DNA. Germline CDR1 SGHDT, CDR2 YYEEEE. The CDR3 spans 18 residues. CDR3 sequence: CASSPGGASGRMSNEQFF.

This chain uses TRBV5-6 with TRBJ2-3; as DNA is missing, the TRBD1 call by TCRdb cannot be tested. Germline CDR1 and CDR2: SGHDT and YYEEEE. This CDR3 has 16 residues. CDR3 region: CASRNRRDRAADTQYF.

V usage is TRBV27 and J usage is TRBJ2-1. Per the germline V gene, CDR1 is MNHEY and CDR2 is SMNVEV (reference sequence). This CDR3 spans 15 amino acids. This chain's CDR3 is CASSQRLSSYNEQFF.

CDR3 protein: CASSQEGRWEQFF. The V gene is TRBV4-1, the J gene TRBJ2-1; no DNA is available, so the TRBD2 call from TCRdb remains unchecked. Germline V gene data show CDR1 as MGHRA and CDR2 as YSYEKL. The CDR3 totals 13 residues.

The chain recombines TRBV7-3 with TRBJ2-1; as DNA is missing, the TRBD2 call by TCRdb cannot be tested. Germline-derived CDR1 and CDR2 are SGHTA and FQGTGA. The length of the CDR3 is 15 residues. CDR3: CASSLVTSGRGEQFF.

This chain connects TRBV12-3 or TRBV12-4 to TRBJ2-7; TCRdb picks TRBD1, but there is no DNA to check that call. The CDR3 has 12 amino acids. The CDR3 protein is CASNGGFFEQYF.

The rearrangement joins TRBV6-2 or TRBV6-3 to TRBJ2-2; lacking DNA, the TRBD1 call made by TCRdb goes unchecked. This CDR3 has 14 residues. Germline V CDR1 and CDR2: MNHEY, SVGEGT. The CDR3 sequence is CASSYATGLGELFF.

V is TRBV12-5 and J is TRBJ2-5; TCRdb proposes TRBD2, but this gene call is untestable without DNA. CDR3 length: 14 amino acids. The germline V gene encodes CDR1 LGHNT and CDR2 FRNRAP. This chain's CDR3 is CASAPGGSLETQYF.

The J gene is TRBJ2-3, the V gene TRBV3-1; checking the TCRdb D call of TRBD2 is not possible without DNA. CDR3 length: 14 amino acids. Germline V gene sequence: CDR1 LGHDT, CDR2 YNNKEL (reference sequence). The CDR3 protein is CASSQLAATDTQYF.

The CDR3 protein is CASIPWTGNRFEQFF. V gene TRBV5-6 combines with J gene TRBJ2-1; lacking DNA, the TRBD1 call made by TCRdb goes unchecked. CDR3 length: 15 residues. Per the germline V gene, CDR1 is SGHDT and CDR2 is YYEEEE.

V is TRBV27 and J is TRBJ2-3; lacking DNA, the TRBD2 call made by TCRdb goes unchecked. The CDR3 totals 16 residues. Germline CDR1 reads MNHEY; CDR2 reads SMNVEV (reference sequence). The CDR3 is CASSPWTSGDTDTQYF.

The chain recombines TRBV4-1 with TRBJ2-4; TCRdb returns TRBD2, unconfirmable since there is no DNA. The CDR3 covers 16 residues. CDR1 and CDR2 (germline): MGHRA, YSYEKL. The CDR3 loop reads CASSPITEGSGNIQYF.

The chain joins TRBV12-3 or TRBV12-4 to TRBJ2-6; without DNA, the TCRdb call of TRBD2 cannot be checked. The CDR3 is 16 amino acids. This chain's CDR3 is CASSLWGGPGANVLTF.

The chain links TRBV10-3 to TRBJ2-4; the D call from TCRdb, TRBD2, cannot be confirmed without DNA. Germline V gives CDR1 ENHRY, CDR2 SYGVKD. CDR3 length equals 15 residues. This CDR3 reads CAISDPGGAKNIQYF.

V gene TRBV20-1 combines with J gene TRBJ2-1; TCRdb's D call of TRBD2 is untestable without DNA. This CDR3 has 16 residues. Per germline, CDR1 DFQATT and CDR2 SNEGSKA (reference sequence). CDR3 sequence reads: CSARGGAGGYVHEQFF.

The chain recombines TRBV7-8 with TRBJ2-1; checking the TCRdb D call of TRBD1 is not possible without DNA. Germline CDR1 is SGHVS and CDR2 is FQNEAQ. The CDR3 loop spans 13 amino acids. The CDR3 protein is CASSSSGLHEQFF.

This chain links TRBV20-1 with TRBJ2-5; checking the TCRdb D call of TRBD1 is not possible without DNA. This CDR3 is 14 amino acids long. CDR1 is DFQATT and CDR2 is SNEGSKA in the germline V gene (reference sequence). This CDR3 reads CSAKTTGLRETQYF.

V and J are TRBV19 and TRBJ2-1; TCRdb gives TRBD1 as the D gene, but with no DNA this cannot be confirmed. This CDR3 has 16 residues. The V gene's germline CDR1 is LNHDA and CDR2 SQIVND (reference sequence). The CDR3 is CASRPLSGYSYNEQFF.